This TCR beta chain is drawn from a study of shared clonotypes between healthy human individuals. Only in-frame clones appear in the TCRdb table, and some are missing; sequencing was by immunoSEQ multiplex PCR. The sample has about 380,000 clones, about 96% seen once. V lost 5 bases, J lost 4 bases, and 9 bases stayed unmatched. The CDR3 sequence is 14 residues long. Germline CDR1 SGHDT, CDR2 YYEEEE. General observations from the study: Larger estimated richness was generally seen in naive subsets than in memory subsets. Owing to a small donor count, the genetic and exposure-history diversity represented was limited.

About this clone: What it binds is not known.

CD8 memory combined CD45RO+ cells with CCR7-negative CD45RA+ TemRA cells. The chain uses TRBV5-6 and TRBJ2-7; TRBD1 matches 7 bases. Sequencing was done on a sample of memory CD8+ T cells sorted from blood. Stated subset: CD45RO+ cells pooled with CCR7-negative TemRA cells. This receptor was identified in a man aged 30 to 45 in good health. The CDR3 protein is CASSIDRALYEQYF. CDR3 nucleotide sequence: TGTGCCAGCAGTATTGACAGGGCGTTGTACGAGCAGTACTTC.